The clone carrying this TCR beta chain appeared a few times. As yet, its antigen is unknown. This sample was taken from a study of blood T cells in healthy people across ages. Findings of the study overall: Any conclusive comparison of naive versus antigen-experienced cells was prevented by using unsorted PBMCs.

The CDR3 covers 16 residues. The ends were cut back, 6 bases at V and 3 bases at J, with 17 bases in the middle. Germline CDR1 SEHNR, CDR2 FQNEAQ (reference sequence). Each donor had 8 to 10 milliliters of peripheral blood drawn. Then a second PCR, running roughly 7 to 11 cycles, was carried out with a sample-barcoded 5' primer and a J-beta primer mix. Every cDNA molecule bore a tag from a template-switch adaptor containing 12 random nucleotides. There were at least 2.5 million CDR3-containing paired-end reads obtained from each sample. Each CDR3 protein gets one entry after TCRdb re-called the 5' RACE reads with MiXCR. The data show 1.4 million to 1.5 million distinct CDR3 sequences, around 39% seen once.

The receptor was isolated from a woman aged 18-29 years in good health. The rearrangement joins TRBV7-9 to TRBJ1-4; D call uncertain. Sequenced input: blood. The CDR3 sequence is CASSQTQTGANEKLFF. As DNA, the CDR3 is TGTGCCAGCAGTCAAACACAAACCGGGGCTAATGAAAAACTGTTTTTT.